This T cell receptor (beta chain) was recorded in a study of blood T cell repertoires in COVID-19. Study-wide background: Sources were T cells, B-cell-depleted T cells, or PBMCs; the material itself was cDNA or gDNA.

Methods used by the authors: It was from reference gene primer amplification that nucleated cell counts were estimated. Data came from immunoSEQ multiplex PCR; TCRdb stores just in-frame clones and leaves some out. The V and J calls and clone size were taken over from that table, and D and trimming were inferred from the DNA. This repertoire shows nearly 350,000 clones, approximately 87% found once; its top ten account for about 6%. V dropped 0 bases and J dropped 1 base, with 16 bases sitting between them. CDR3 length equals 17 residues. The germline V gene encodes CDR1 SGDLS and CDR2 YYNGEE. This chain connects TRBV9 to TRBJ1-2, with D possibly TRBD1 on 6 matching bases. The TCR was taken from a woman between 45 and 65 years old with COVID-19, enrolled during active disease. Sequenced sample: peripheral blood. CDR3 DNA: TGTGCCAGCAGCGTAGGCTTGAGCAGGGGAAGTAACTATGGCTACACCTTC. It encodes CASSVGLSRGSNYGYTF. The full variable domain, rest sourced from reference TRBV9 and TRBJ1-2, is DSGVTQTPKHLITATGQRVTLRCSPRSGDLSVYWYQQSLDQGLQFLIQYYNGEERAKGNILERFSAQQFPDLHSELNLSSLELGDSALYFCASSVGLSRGSNYGYTFGSGTRLTVV.